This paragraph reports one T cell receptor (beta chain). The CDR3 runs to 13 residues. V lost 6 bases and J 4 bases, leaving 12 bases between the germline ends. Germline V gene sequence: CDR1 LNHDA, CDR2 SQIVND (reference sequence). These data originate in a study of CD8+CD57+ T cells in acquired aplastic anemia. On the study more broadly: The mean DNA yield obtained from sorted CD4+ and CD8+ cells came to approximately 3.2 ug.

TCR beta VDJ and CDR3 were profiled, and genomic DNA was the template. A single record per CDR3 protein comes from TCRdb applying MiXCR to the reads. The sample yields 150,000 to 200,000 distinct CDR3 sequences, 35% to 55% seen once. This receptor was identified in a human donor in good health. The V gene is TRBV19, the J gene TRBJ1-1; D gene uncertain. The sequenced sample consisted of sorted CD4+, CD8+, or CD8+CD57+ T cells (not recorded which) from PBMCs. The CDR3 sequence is CASRDTAATEAFF. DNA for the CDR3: TGTGCCAGTAGGGATACCGCGGCCACTGAAGCTTTCTTT. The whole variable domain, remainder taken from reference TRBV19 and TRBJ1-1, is DGGITQSPKYLFRKEGQNVTLSCEQNLNHDAMYWYRQDPGQGLRLIYYSQIVNDFQKGDIAEGYSVSREKKESFPLTVTSAQKNPTAFYLCASRDTAATEAFFGQGTRLTVV.